The clone carrying this T cell receptor (beta chain) came up many times. Its antigen is unidentified. From germline, CDR1 is SGHTA and CDR2 FQGNSA. The CDR3 contains 15 residues. Germline trimming cut 5 bases from V and 2 bases from J; bases unmatched to any gene: 6. For the second PCR, which ran for roughly 7 to 11 cycles, a sample-barcoded 5' primer and a J-beta primer mix were used. Each sample provided no less than 2.5 million CDR3-containing paired-end reads. TCRdb recomputed calls from the 5' RACE reads with MiXCR, one row per CDR3 protein. The profile covers some 700,000 distinct CDR3 sequences, with approximately 43% appearing a single time and roughly 20% taken by the ten largest. The donors, all healthy, were Caucasians living in Russia, aged roughly 6 to 100. Every participating donor contributed around 9.5 milliliters of peripheral blood through a draw. The sample belongs to a study of blood T cells in healthy people across ages.

Findings of the study overall: Donor CMV status was unknown, possibly confounding expanded clonotype changes.

The clonotype was recovered from a woman aged 55-75 years in good health. The chain is built from TRBV7-2 and TRBJ1-2; 9 nucleotides match TRBD1. The sample consisted of blood. The CDR3: CASSPGQGRNYGYTF. CDR3 coding DNA: TGTGCCAGCAGCCCCGGACAGGGGAGGAACTATGGCTACACCTTC.